This section outlines one T cell receptor beta chain sequence together with its context. Its cognate antigen is unknown. The repertoire was sequenced with immunoSEQ multiplex PCR; TCRdb's copy has only in-frame clones and lacks some. The repertoire consists of roughly 400,000 clones, with 90% occurring once and the leading ten covering around 4.5%. These data are taken from a study of Ad26.COV2.S vaccination and SARS-CoV-2 variants. Overall study context: It was the COV1001 Ad26.COV2.S trial arm that included the donor. Ad26.COV2.S given intramuscularly, once or twice 56 days apart. General observations from the study: Vaccinated individuals (as opposed to placebo recipients) had higher spike-specific TCR breadth.

As to treatment: around 19 received Ad26.COV2.S at low or high dose, single or two shots; 5 received placebo; per-sample allocation not given. The samples date from day 63 after the first vaccine or placebo injection. Whoever gave the sample was an adult aged 18-55 years in Boston. Germline-derived CDR1 and CDR2 are LNHDA and SQIVND (reference sequence). V was pared by 6 bases and J by 3 bases, with 12 bases between. CDR3 length equals 14 residues. This clonotype originated in a person aged 18 to 65 who received the Ad26.COV2.S COVID-19 vaccine or a placebo. Source: peripheral blood, taken in a trial of Ad26.COV2.S vaccine versus placebo. The chain is built from TRBV19 and TRBJ2-4, with D tentatively TRBD2 (5 bases). The CDR3 DNA follows: TGTGCCAGTAGAGACGGGGAGATCAAAAACATTCAGTACTTC. This translates into CASRDGEIKNIQYF.